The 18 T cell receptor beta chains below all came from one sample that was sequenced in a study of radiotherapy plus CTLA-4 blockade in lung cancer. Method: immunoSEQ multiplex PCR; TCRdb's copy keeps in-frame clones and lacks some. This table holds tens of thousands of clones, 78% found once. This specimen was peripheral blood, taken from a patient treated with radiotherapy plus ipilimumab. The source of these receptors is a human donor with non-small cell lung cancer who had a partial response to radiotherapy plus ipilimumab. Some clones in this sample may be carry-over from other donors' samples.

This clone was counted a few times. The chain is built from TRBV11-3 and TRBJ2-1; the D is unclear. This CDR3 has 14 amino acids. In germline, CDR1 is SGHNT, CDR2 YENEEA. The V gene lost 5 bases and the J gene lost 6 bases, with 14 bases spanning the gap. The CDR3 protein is CASSPLDWVNEQFF. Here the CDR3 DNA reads TGTGCCAGCAGCCCCCTAGATTGGGTCAATGAGCAGTTCTTC.

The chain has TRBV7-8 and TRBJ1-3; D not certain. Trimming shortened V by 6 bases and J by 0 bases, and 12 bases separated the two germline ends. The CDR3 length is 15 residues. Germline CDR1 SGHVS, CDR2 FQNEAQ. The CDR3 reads CASSNSYDSGNTIYF. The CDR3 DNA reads TGTGCCAGCAGTAACAGCTACGACTCTGGAAACACCATATATTTT.

The CDR3 coding sequence is TGTGCCAGCAGTGGGCGGAACACTGAAGCTTTCTTT. Translation gives CASSGRNTEAFF. The rearrangement joins TRBV28 to TRBJ1-1, with D unclear. Germline values: CDR1 MDHEN, CDR2 SYDVKM. The CDR3 length is 12 residues. Trimming removed 5 bases from V and 1 base from J, with 5 bases in between.

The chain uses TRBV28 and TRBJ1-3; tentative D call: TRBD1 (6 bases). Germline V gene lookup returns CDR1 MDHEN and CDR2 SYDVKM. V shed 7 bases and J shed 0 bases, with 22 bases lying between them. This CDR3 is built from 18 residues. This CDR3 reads CASTPSGQGSTSGNTIYF. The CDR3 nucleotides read TGTGCCAGCACTCCTTCCGGTCAGGGGTCGACCTCTGGAAACACCATATATTTT.

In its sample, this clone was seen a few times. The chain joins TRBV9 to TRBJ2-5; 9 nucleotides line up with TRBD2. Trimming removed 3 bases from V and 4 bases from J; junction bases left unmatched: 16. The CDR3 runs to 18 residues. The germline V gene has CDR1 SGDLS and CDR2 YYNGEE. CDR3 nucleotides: TGTGCCAGCAGCGGGACCCTAGCGGGCGGGGGGGCCTTAGAGACCCAGTACTTC. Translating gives CASSGTLAGGGALETQYF.

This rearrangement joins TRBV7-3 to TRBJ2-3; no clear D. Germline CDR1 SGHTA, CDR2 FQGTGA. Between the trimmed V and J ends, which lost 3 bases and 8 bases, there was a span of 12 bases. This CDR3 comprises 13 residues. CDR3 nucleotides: TGTGCCAGCAGCTTGTTCCTAGGTGCTACGCAGTATTTT. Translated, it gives CASSLFLGATQYF.

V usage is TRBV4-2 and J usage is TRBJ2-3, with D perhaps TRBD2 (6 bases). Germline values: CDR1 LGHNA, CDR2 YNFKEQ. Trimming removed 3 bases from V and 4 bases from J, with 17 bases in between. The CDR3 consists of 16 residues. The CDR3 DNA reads TGTGCCAGCAGCCAGGGAGGAAAAAATGGCGCAGATACGCAGTATTTT. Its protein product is CASSQGGKNGADTQYF.

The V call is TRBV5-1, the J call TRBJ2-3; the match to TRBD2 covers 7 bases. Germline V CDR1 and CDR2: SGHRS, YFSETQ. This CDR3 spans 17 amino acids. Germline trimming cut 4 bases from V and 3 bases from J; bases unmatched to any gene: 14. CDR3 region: CASSPGVRGRGTDTQYF. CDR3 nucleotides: TGCGCCAGCAGCCCGGGAGTACGCGGGAGAGGGACAGATACGCAGTATTTT. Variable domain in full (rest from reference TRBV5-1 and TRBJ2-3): KAGVTQTPRYLIKTRGQQVTLSCSPISGHRSVSWYQQTPGQGLQFLFEYFSETQRNKGNFPGRFSGRQFSNSRSEMNVSTLELGDSALYLCASSPGVRGRGTDTQYFGPGTRLTVL.

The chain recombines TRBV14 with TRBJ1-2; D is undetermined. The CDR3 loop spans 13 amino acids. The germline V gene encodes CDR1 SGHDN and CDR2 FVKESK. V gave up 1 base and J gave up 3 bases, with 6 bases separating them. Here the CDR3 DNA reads TGTGCCAGCAGCCAAGTACAGCACTATGGCTACACCTTC. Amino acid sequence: CASSQVQHYGYTF.

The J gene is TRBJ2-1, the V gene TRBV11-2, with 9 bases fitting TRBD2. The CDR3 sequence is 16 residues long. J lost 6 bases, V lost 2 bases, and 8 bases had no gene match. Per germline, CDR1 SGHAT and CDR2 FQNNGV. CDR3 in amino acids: CASSLFVAGAGNEQFF. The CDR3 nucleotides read TGTGCCAGCAGCTTATTTGTAGCGGGAGCTGGCAATGAGCAGTTCTTC.

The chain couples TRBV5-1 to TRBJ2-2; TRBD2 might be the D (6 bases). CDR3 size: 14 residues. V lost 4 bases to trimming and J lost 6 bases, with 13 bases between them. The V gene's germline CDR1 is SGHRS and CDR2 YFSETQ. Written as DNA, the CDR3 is TGCGCCAGCAGCGTAGGAGGGGCGGCCGGGGAGCTGTTTTTT. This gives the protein CASSVGGAAGELFF.

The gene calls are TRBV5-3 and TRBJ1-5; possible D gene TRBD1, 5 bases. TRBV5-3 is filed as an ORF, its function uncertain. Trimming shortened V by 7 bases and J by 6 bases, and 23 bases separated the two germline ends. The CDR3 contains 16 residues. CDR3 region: CARPPGRGKGLQPQHF. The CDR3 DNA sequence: TGTGCCAGACCCCCCGGGCGGGGGAAGGGCCTTCAGCCCCAGCATTTT.

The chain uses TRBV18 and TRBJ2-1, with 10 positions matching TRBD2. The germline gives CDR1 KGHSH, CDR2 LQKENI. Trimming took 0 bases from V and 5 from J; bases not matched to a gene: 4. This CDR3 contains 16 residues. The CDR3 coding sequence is TGTGCCAGCTCACCACCGAGCGGGAGGGCCCACAATGAGCAGTTCTTC. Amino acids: CASSPPSGRAHNEQFF.

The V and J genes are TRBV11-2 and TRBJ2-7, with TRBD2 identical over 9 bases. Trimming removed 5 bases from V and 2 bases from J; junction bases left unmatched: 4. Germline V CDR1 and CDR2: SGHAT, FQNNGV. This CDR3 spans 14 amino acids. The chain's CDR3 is CASSARGRAYEQYF. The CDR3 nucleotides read TGTGCCAGCAGCGCCCGCGGGAGGGCCTACGAGCAGTACTTC.

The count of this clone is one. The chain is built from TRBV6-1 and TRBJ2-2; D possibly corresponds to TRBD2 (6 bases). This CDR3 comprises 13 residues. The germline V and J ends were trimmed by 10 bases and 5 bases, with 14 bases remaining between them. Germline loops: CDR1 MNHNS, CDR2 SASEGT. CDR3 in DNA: TGTGCCACAAGCGAGGGGAGGACCGGGGAGCTGTTTTTT. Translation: CATSEGRTGELFF.

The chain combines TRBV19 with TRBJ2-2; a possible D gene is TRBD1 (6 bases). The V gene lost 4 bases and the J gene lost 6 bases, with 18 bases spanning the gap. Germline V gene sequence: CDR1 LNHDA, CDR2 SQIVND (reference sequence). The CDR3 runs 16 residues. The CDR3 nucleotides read TGTGCCAGTAGTACAAAACAGGGAAGTTGGGCCGGGGAGCTGTTTTTT. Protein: CASSTKQGSWAGELFF.

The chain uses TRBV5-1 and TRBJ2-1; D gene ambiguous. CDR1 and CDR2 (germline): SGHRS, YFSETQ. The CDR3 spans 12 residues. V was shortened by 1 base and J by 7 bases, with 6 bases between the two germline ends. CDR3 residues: CASSLTTNEQFF. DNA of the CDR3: TGCGCCAGCAGCTTGACTACTAATGAGCAGTTCTTC.

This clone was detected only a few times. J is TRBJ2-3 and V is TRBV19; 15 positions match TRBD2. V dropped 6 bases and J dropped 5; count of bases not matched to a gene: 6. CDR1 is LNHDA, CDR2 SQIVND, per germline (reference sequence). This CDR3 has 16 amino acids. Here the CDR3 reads CASSRTSGGAVDTQYF. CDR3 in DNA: TGTGCCAGTAGCAGGACTAGCGGGGGGGCGGTAGATACGCAGTATTTT. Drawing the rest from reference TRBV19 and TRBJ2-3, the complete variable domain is DGGITQSPKYLFRKEGQNVTLSCEQNLNHDAMYWYRQDPGQGLRLIYYSQIVNDFQKGDIAEGYSVSREKKESFPLTVTSAQKNPTAFYLCASSRTSGGAVDTQYFGPGTRLTVL.